This T cell receptor (beta chain) comes out of a study of cytomegalovirus exposure and HLA in healthy donors. Looking at the study overall: Some 180 million T cells yielded some 120 million unique TCR beta sequences in earlier analysis. Study observations and caveats: Cytomegalovirus-associated TCR beta chains were listed, numbering roughly 150. Association with HLA alleles at 0.05 false discovery rate was found for around 15,000 TCR beta sequences in a later analysis.

Every donor was a healthy person donating bone marrow. The primer mix had 60 Vbeta and 13 Jbeta primers. Sequencing was performed with immunoSEQ multiplex PCR; in TCRdb, only in-frame clones are kept and a portion is missing. The table records around 120,000 clones, approximately 79% of them present only once. There are 14 residues in the CDR3. Trimming cost V 1 base and J 6 bases, with 11 bases left between them. From germline, CDR1 is ENHRY and CDR2 SYGVKD. Comments on this clone: Its specificity is not known.

The sequence derives from a man aged 50 or older in good health and CMV-seropositive. The rearrangement links TRBV10-3 to TRBJ2-3, with a weak D call TRBD2 (5 bases). Sequencing was done on a sample of PBMCs. Here the CDR3 DNA reads TGTGCCATCAGTGAGTACGGGAAAGGGGATACGCAGTATTTT. It is translated as CAISEYGKGDTQYF.